This T cell receptor beta chain is drawn from a study of PD-L1 blockade in urothelial cancer. On the study more broadly: Between 0 and 3 prior chemotherapy regimens had been given to patients. Median blood clonality was roughly 0.074, with tens of thousands of unique TCRs. Overall study findings and caveats: Better survival was predicted when blood TCR clonality before treatment fell below the median.

The data were produced by immunoSEQ multiplex PCR, yet TCRdb's version contains in-frame clones alone and is incomplete. In the table there are fewer than 65,000 clones, about 88% of which are singletons. A note on this clone: What it recognizes is unknown.

Time point meaning: pretreatment peripheral blood. The V end lost 4 bases, the J end lost 3 bases, and 13 bases lay between the germline ends. The CDR3 contains 14 residues. In germline, CDR1 is MGHRA, CDR2 YSYEKL. The V call is TRBV4-1, the J call TRBJ2-7; the D gene is possibly TRBD1 (5 bases). The TCR originated in a man between 65 and 85 years old with urothelial cancer. Sequenced here: PBMCs, sampled around atezolizumab (anti-PD-L1) treatment. The CDR3 sequence is CASSLRTNGYEQYF. The DNA of the CDR3 is TGCGCCAGCAGCCTAAGGACAAACGGCTACGAGCAGTACTTC.